This is a list of T cell receptor beta chains from one sample in a study of cytomegalovirus exposure and HLA in healthy donors. Produced via immunoSEQ multiplex PCR; TCRdb's table is partial and in-frame only. This sample has under 150,000 clones; about 61% occur once, and the top ten carry approximately 2.5%. What was sequenced was PBMCs. The receptors stem from a woman in her 40s in good health and CMV-seronegative. The CDR3 runs from the conserved cysteine through the conserved F or W. Clone size is given for some rows only: seen once, a few or many times, or a class if the clone is expanded.

clone_size cdr3_length j_call v_call cdr3_aa
NA 14 TRBJ1-2 TRBV28 CASSPGSRTGNYTF
few 16 TRBJ2-3 TRBV6-1 CASSEEAGRSTDTQYF
few 15 TRBJ1-1 TRBV6-5 CASSYRGQPNTEAFF
NA 13 TRBJ1-2 TRBV6-5 CASSYRTNYGYTF
NA 14 TRBJ2-1 TRBV9 CASSVNPGNNEQFF
few 14 TRBJ1-2 TRBV27 CASRGQGLYYGYTF
NA 14 TRBJ2-7 TRBV5-6 CASSFEGGPDEQYF
NA 16 TRBJ1-5 TRBV19 CASSIEVWLSNQPQHF
few 11 TRBJ1-2 TRBV10-3 CASGEGSGYTF
NA 15 TRBJ1-1 TRBV5-8 CASSLVSGESTEAFF
NA 18 TRBJ1-5 TRBV2 CASSNPLGTDYSNQPQHF
NA 14 TRBJ1-2 TRBV18 CASSPSKESYGYTF
NA 14 TRBJ1-1 TRBV28 CASRSGQGNTEAFF
NA 14 TRBJ1-1 TRBV9 CASSPTPVNTEAFF
NA 15 TRBJ1-1 TRBV18 CASSPPSQGGTEAFF
NA 16 TRBJ1-5 TRBV7-9 CASSFLGTGGQQPQHF
NA 15 TRBJ2-6 TRBV19 CASSLVFFGANVLTF
NA 16 TRBJ1-1 TRBV27 CASMARQPNWGTEAFF
NA 17 TRBJ2-5 TRBV14 CASSHNRSGGIGKTQYF
NA 15 TRBJ2-2 TRBV11-2 CASRSRLGVTGELFF
NA 14 TRBJ1-5 TRBV7-2 CASSDGQGHQPQHF
NA 14 TRBJ1-5 TRBV7-2 CASSLAGRAQPQHF
NA 13 TRBJ1-5 TRBV10-2 CASTEGLHQPQHF
NA 14 TRBJ1-5 TRBV18 CASSVRQFNQPQHF
NA 15 TRBJ1-2 TRBV30 CAWSVAGGERYGYTF
once 15 TRBJ1-2 TRBV5-5 CASSAGPTGDYGYTF
NA 11 TRBJ1-3 TRBV7-6 CASSSGSTIYF
NA 14 TRBJ1-5 TRBV30 CAWRGPTGGQPQHF
NA 16 TRBJ1-1 TRBV27 CASTGTGGGMNTEAFF
NA 13 TRBJ2-7 TRBV7-9 CASTAGMGSEQYF
NA 13 TRBJ1-5 TRBV7-3 CASSLGANQPQHF
NA 15 TRBJ1-2 TRBV4-2 CASSQDPGQGDGYTF
NA 15 TRBJ1-2 TRBV5-1 CASSFGQGVTYGYTF
NA 16 TRBJ2-7 TRBV6-6 CASSYPLLGQGGQQYF
NA 17 TRBJ2-7 TRBV9 CASSVGPLAGGSYEQYF
NA 13 TRBJ2-1 TRBV19 CASSGAGGVEQFF
NA 14 TRBJ1-2 TRBV5-1 CASSSTGSNYGYTF
NA 15 TRBJ2-3 TRBV19 CASSPLRDYGNTQYF
NA 16 TRBJ2-1 TRBV19 CASSPGTSGGAYEQFF
NA 15 TRBJ2-2 TRBV6-5 CASLQGLPSTGELFF
NA 16 TRBJ2-7 TRBV4-1 CASSLLAGGPRYEQYF
NA 15 TRBJ1-1 TRBV6-5 CASSYGGQGNTEAFF
NA 15 TRBJ2-1 TRBV5-4 CASTYPSGSGNEQFF
few 12 TRBJ2-4 TRBV7-9 CASSGQQNIQYF
NA 12 TRBJ1-2 TRBV6-1 CASSGEGYGYTF
NA 14 TRBJ2-7 TRBV6-5 CASSSGLVTGEQYF
NA 15 TRBJ1-3 TRBV19 CASGFSRGSGNTIYF
NA 14 TRBJ1-4 TRBV5-4 CASSSGQGFEKLFF
NA 15 TRBJ1-1 TRBV10-3 CAIRDRVYMNTEAFF
few 14 TRBJ1-3 TRBV13 CASSFFQGGNTIYF